Below, 3 T cell receptor beta chains from the same sample are listed, as sequenced in a study of T cell repertoires in cytomegalovirus infection (dated by TCRdb to the late 2010s). What this sample's treatment or condition label stands for: in vitro stimulation with specific CMV peptide epitopes to enrich CMV-specific T cells. Sequencing instrument: Illumina HiSeq 1500. TCRdb reran the public reads through fastp at Q25 and MiXCR, keeping productive beta chains. Identical CDR3 proteins give one entry, which carries the most common genes and DNA. The sample contains about 700,000 distinct CDR3 sequences, around 32% of them found a single time. 15% to 20% of the sample is in the top ten clones. These receptors are not linked to any known antigen. This specimen was cultured PBMCs, taken from culture after CMV antigen stimulation. The source of these receptors is a human donor in good health (CMV status not recorded). Some clones in this sample may be carry-over from other donors' samples.

This clonotype has at least ten counts. The chain couples TRBV7-2 to TRBJ2-3; TRBD1 matches 7 bases. The CDR3 length is 15 residues. Losses at the gene ends were 3 bases for V and 3 bases for J; bases not matched to a gene: 6. CDR1 is SGHTA, CDR2 FQGNSA, per germline. This CDR3 reads CASSLGNRGTDTQYF. The CDR3 coding sequence is TGTGCCAGCAGCTTGGGCAACAGGGGAACAGATACGCAGTATTTT.

The rearrangement joins TRBV20-1 to TRBJ1-1, with unresolved D. Germline CDR1 is DFQATT and CDR2 is SNEGSKA (reference sequence). This CDR3 contains 9 residues. In nucleotides, the CDR3 is TGCACCTTGAACACTGAAGCTTTCTTT. Its protein product is CTLNTEAFF.

The chain recombines TRBV20-1 with TRBJ1-1; D is unresolved. V was pared by 0 bases and J by 1 base, with 6 bases between. CDR1 DFQATT and CDR2 SNEGSKA come from the germline V gene (reference sequence). CDR3 length: 13 amino acids. The CDR3 region has the DNA TGCAGTGCTAGAGATCGGTGGAACACTGAAGCTTTCTTT. Translated: CSARDRWNTEAFF.